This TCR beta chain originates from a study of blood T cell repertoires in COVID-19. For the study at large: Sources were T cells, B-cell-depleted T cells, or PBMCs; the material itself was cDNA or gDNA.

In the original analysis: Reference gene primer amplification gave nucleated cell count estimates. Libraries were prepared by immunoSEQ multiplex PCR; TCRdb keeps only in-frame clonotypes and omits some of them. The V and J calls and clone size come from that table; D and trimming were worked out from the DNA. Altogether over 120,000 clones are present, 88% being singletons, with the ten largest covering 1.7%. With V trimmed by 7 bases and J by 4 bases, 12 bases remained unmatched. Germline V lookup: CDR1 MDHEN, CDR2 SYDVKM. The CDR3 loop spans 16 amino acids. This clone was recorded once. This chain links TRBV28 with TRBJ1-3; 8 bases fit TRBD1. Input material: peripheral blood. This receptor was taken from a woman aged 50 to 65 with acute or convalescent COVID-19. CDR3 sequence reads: CASTPTRGQTGNTIYF. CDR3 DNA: TGTGCCAGCACTCCAACCAGGGGGCAAACGGGAAACACCATATATTTT. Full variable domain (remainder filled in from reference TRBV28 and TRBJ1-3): DVKVTQSSRYLVKRTGEKVFLECVQDMDHENMFWYRQDPGLGLRLIYFSYDVKMKEKGDIPEGYSVSREKKERFSLILESASTNQTSMYLCASTPTRGQTGNTIYFGEGSWLTVV.